This TCR beta chain is from a study of CXCR3-negative and CXCR3-positive naive CD8 T cells. As concerns this clonotype: Antigen: not known.

UMI-labeled TRB cDNA libraries were prepared by 5' RACE. TCRdb re-called the 5' RACE reads; every CDR3 protein appears as one record, without DNA. The data show about 41,000 distinct CDR3 sequences, and the top ten clones hold around 1.9%. A CD45RO-CCR7+CD27+CD95- phenotype identified naive CD8+ T cells. Study results and limitations: Most assays were run on fresh PBMCs (CXCR3 expression partially decreased after cryopreservation). Between one naive subset and the other, surface CD5 was comparable, and TCR strength was inferred from TRB CDR3 properties.

Sequences were obtained from naive CXCR3- CD8+ T cells from blood. Subset indicated: CD45RO-CCR7+CD27+CD95- naive CD8+ T cells lacking CXCR3 (TNR3-). The TCR sequence derives from a human donor in good health. Some clones in this sample may be carry-over from other donors' samples.

The CDR3 region is CSVDPGGGGTGELFF. This chain links TRBV29-1 with TRBJ2-2; TCRdb's D gene call, TRBD2, goes unchecked for lack of DNA. This CDR3 is 15 amino acids long. CDR1 is SQVTM, CDR2 ANQGSEA, per germline.